This TCR beta chain is from a study of cytomegalovirus exposure and HLA in healthy donors. Whole-study results and caveats: Several top significant clusters appeared, in a later analysis, to be linked to common viral pathogens. Solely CMV serostatus was available to characterize immune exposure.

The PCR was carried out with 60 Vbeta primers and 13 Jbeta primers. The repertoire was sequenced with immunoSEQ multiplex PCR; TCRdb's copy has only in-frame clones and lacks some. The sample carries under 200,000 clones, approximately 78% recorded once. Comment on this clone: Its antigen remains unknown.

Trimming removed 3 bases from V and 6 bases from J, with 11 bases in between. Germline V gives CDR1 LNHDA, CDR2 SQIVND (reference sequence). The CDR3 consists of 13 residues. Source material: PBMCs. The sequence was collected from a girl aged 2-10 years in good health and CMV-seropositive. The chain employs TRBV19 and TRBJ1-1; D is ambiguous. The CDR3 is CASSIGGNAEAFF. The DNA for the CDR3 is TGTGCCAGTAGTATCGGAGGGAATGCTGAAGCTTTCTTT.